Shown below are 25 T cell receptor beta chains from a single sample sequenced in a study of shared clonotypes between healthy human individuals. The repertoire was sequenced with immunoSEQ multiplex PCR; TCRdb's copy has only in-frame clones and lacks some. The sample shows 110,000 or so clones, around 66% of them seen only once. The sample was memory CD8+ T cells sorted from blood. Documented subset: CD45RO+ cells pooled with CCR7-negative TemRA cells. The source is a woman between 25 and 40 years old in good health.

The sample holds a few counts of this clone. Written as DNA, the CDR3 is TGTGCCAGCGCCATAGGACAGGGGGCCTACGAGCAGTACTTC. Translation gives CASAIGQGAYEQYF. This rearrangement joins TRBV5-6 to TRBJ2-5; 10 bases agree with TRBD1. The J call may be faulty, since TRBJ2-7 better matches the DNA end. The CDR3 covers 14 residues. Germline CDR1 reads SGHDT; CDR2 reads YYEEEE.

The rearrangement links TRBV28 to TRBJ2-7; TRBD1 might be the D (8 bases). CDR3 length equals 13 residues. CDR1 and CDR2 (germline): MDHEN, SYDVKM. Between the trimmed V and J ends, which lost 6 bases and 5 bases, there was a span of 14 bases. The CDR3 DNA follows: TGTGCCAGCAGGTCAACAGGGGGGGACGAGCAGTACTTC. This codes for CASRSTGGDEQYF.

This clone has more than one count but fewer than ten. The chain links TRBV6-4 to TRBJ2-3; 9 bases match TRBD2. Germline V gene data show CDR1 as MRHNA and CDR2 as SNTAGT. The CDR3 has 16 residues. J lost 2 bases, V lost 0 bases, and 3 bases had no gene match. CDR3 residues: CASSDSAGGSTDTQYF. In nucleotides, the CDR3 is TGTGCCAGCAGTGACTCAGCGGGAGGTTCCACAGATACGCAGTATTTT.

In its sample, this clone was seen a few times. The chain employs TRBV4-1 and TRBJ1-4, with TRBD1 matching 8 bases. V lost 2 bases and J lost 4; bases outside the gene matches: 3. The CDR3 runs to 15 residues. Germline V gene lookup returns CDR1 MGHRA and CDR2 YSYEKL. The CDR3 sequence is CASSQPDRGNEKLFF. The CDR3 region has the DNA TGCGCCAGCAGCCAACCCGACAGGGGTAATGAAAAACTGTTTTTT.

This clone was counted many times. The J gene is TRBJ2-7, the V gene TRBV2; 11 bases map to TRBD1. Germline V gene sequence: CDR1 SNHLY, CDR2 FYNNEI. V shed 6 bases, J shed 2 bases, and the junction held 3 bases outside the gene matches. The CDR3 loop spans 14 amino acids. CDR3 DNA: TGTGCCAGCAGGGGGACAGGGGGAACCTACGAGCAGTACTTC. Protein sequence: CASRGTGGTYEQYF. The complete variable domain, with remaining parts taken from reference TRBV2 and TRBJ2-7, reads EPEVTQTPSHQVTQMGQEVILRCVPISNHLYFYWYRQILGQKVEFLVSFYNNEISEKSEIFDDQFSVERPDGSNFTLKIRSTKLEDSAMYFCASRGTGGTYEQYFGPGTRLTVT.

This clone has ten or more counts. This rearrangement joins TRBV7-8 to TRBJ1-5; D not certain. CDR3 length: 16 amino acids. From germline, CDR1 is SGHVS and CDR2 FQNEAQ. V lost 5 bases to trimming and J lost 0 bases, with 14 bases between them. The CDR3 coding sequence is TGTGCCAGCAGCCCACTCGCTGGTATTAGCAATCAGCCCCAGCATTTT. Its translation is CASSPLAGISNQPQHF. Variable domain in full (rest from reference TRBV7-8 and TRBJ1-5): GAGVSQSPRYKVAKRGQDVALRCDPISGHVSLFWYQQALGQGPEFLTYFQNEAQLDKSGLPSDRFFAERPEGSVSTLKIQRTQQEDSAVYLCASSPLAGISNQPQHFGDGTRLSIL.

V and J are TRBV27 and TRBJ2-2, with TRBD1 matching 7 bases. CDR3 size: 15 residues. Germline trimming cut 4 bases from V and 2 bases from J; bases unmatched to any gene: 4. From germline, CDR1 is MNHEY and CDR2 SMNVEV (reference sequence). DNA of the CDR3: TGTGCCAGCAGTTCCTACAGGGGAAACACCGGGGAGCTGTTTTTT. Protein product: CASSSYRGNTGELFF.

The rearrangement joins TRBV27 to TRBJ2-2, with a weak D call TRBD2 (6 bases). The V end was cut by 2 bases, the J end by 4 bases, with 8 bases between. This CDR3 spans 14 amino acids. The germline V gene has CDR1 MNHEY and CDR2 SMNVEV (reference sequence). The DNA of the CDR3 is TGTGCCAGCAGTTTACTAGCGAGCACCGGGGAGCTGTTTTTT. Its translation is CASSLLASTGELFF.

The chain couples TRBV2 to TRBJ1-1; D ambiguous. This CDR3 is built from 15 residues. The V end lost 6 bases, the J end lost 1 base, and 15 bases lay between the germline ends. The germline V gene encodes CDR1 SNHLY and CDR2 FYNNEI. CDR3 DNA: TGTGCCAGCAGACCCTCCTCAGCCCAGAACACTGAAGCTTTCTTT. Translated: CASRPSSAQNTEAFF.

The V gene is TRBV4-2, the J gene TRBJ2-3, with 11 bases lining up with TRBD2. Trimming at V came to 4 bases and at J to 4 bases, leaving 4 bases not matched to a gene. The length of the CDR3 is 15 residues. Germline V CDR1 and CDR2: LGHNA, YNFKEQ. In DNA, the CDR3 is TGTGCCAGCAGCCTTAGCGGGAGGGGGGCAGATACGCAGTATTTT. It specifies CASSLSGRGADTQYF.

The chain has TRBV10-1 and TRBJ2-7; TRBD2 agrees at 7 bases. This CDR3 contains 16 residues. CDR1 is WNHNN, CDR2 SYGVQD, per germline (reference sequence). After removal of 2 bases from V and 0 bases from J, the junction contained 7 bases not matched to a gene. Here the CDR3 reads CASSERGLAASYEQYF. CDR3 bases: TGCGCCAGCAGTGAGAGAGGGCTAGCGGCCTCCTACGAGCAGTACTTC.

The chain carries TRBV18 and TRBJ2-7; TRBD2 matches 8 bases. The CDR3 is 16 amino acids. V shed 3 bases, J shed 6 bases, and the junction held 13 bases outside the gene matches. The germline V gene has CDR1 KGHSH and CDR2 LQKENI. CDR3 amino acids: CASSPTGGVPSVEQYF. The CDR3 nucleotides read TGTGCCAGCTCACCCACCGGGGGGGTCCCGTCCGTCGAGCAGTACTTC.

This chain joins TRBV25-1 and TRBJ2-4; D may be TRBD1 or TRBD2 (5 bases each). The germline V and J ends were trimmed by 6 bases and 0 bases, with 18 bases remaining between them. In germline, CDR1 is MGHDK, CDR2 SYGVNS. CDR3 size: 17 residues. CDR3 sequence: CASSLTGGDLAKNIQYF. CDR3 nucleotides: TGTGCCAGCAGCTTAACAGGTGGGGACCTAGCCAAAAACATTCAGTACTTC. Full variable domain (missing parts from reference TRBV25-1 and TRBJ2-4): EADIYQTPRYLVIGTGKKITLECSQTMGHDKMYWYQQDPGMELHLIHYSYGVNSTEKGDLSSESTVSRIRTEHFPLTLESARPSHTSQYLCASSLTGGDLAKNIQYFGAGTRLSVL.

The chain links TRBV5-1 to TRBJ2-7; 7 bases match TRBD1. This CDR3 contains 15 residues. Germline V gene sequence: CDR1 SGHRS, CDR2 YFSETQ. J gave up 1 base and V 0 bases, and 4 bases lay outside the gene matches. DNA of the CDR3: TGCGCCAGCAGCTTGGAAGGGGGCATATCCTACGAGCAGTACTTC. It yields the protein CASSLEGGISYEQYF.

The rearrangement links TRBV10-3 to TRBJ2-7, with D perhaps being TRBD1 or TRBD2 (5 bases each). CDR1 is ENHRY and CDR2 is SYGVKD in the germline V gene. This CDR3 has 16 amino acids. V shed 3 bases and J shed 0 bases, with 15 bases lying between them. In DNA form, the CDR3 reads TGTGCCATCAGTGAACCGGGACGGTTTAGCTCCTACGAGCAGTACTTC. Amino acid sequence: CAISEPGRFSSYEQYF.

The J gene is TRBJ2-2, the V gene TRBV5-4; possibly TRBD2 for D (5 bases). V was clipped by 3 bases and J by 4 bases, with 13 bases between them. The CDR3 length is 15 residues. Germline CDR1 is SGHNT and CDR2 is YYREEE (reference sequence). The CDR3 nucleotides read TGTGCCAGCAGCTCCCCAAACCGGGGCACCGGGGAGCTGTTTTTT. Amino acid sequence: CASSSPNRGTGELFF.

The V and J genes are TRBV29-1 and TRBJ2-7; D is unresolved. The V gene's germline CDR1 is SQVTM and CDR2 ANQGSEA. The CDR3 sequence is 12 residues long. Trimming cost V 2 bases and J 2 bases, with 7 bases left between them. CDR3 protein: CSVETYTYEQYF. The CDR3 bases are TGCAGCGTTGAAACATATACCTACGAGCAGTACTTC.

This clone is termed medium-sized. Other DNA sequences in this sample translate to the same CDR3. The chain employs TRBV28 and TRBJ1-2; D is unclear. This CDR3 region has 14 residues. Trimming took off 2 bases at V and 4 bases at J, with 11 bases between the two ends. CDR1 is MDHEN, CDR2 SYDVKM, per germline. CDR3 nucleotide sequence: TGTGCCAGCAGTTTAAGAGGATGGATCTATGGCTACACCTTC. Its translation is CASSLRGWIYGYTF.

This clone was counted between two and nine times. This chain links TRBV28 with TRBJ1-2, with a weak D call TRBD1 (5 bases). With 5 bases removed from V and 4 bases from J, the gap between germline ends came to 14 bases. There are 14 residues in the CDR3. From germline, CDR1 is MDHEN and CDR2 SYDVKM. CDR3 bases: TGTGCCAGCAGTCTCAGAGGGGATTCCTATGGCTACACCTTC. Protein sequence: CASSLRGDSYGYTF.

This clone was found once. The chain uses TRBV19 and TRBJ2-1; TRBD2 aligns across 9 bases. CDR1 is LNHDA and CDR2 is SQIVND in the germline V gene (reference sequence). V dropped 2 bases and J dropped 6; count of bases not matched to a gene: 5. The CDR3 sequence is 15 residues long. The CDR3 here is CASSIRASGINEQFF. CDR3 bases: TGTGCCAGTAGTATACGGGCTAGCGGGATCAATGAGCAGTTCTTC.

A note on this clone: A read error may be the cause here, since a much bigger clone is one base away. The V call is TRBV9, the J call TRBJ2-7; 12 positions agree with TRBD1. The CDR3 extends over 15 amino acids. The V and J ends lost 0 bases and 5 bases, in that order; junction bases with no gene match: 3. The germline V gene has CDR1 SGDLS and CDR2 YYNGEE. CDR3 coding DNA: TGTGCCAGCAGCGTAGGGGGGACAGGGGGCGACGAGCAGTACTTC. It is translated as CASSVGGTGGDEQYF.

This clone was picked up many times. J is TRBJ2-5 and V is TRBV15; TRBD1 matches at 8 bases. Trimming at V came to 0 bases and at J to 5 bases, leaving 5 bases not matched to a gene. Germline V gene data show CDR1 as LNHNV and CDR2 as YYDKDF (reference sequence). The CDR3 spans 15 residues. The CDR3 nucleotides read TGTGCCACCAGCAGAGAAGGACAGGGTGGCGAGACCCAGTACTTC. Translated, it gives CATSREGQGGETQYF.

The gene calls are TRBV7-2 and TRBJ2-3; 12 bases align to TRBD2. Germline V gene sequence: CDR1 SGHTA, CDR2 FQGNSA. The CDR3 totals 15 residues. Germline trimming cut 5 bases from V and 6 bases from J; bases unmatched to any gene: 6. CDR3 protein: CASSPRTSGTDTQYF. The CDR3 DNA sequence: TGTGCCAGCAGCCCCAGGACTAGCGGGACGGATACGCAGTATTTT.

This clone was counted ten times or more. The gene calls are TRBV27 and TRBJ2-7; 7 bases are shared with TRBD2. Trimming cost V 2 bases and J 6 bases; bases outside gene matches: 7. The CDR3 covers 14 residues. Germline V gene data show CDR1 as MNHEY and CDR2 as SMNVEV (reference sequence). The CDR3 spells CASSLRTSSLEQYF. In nucleotides, the CDR3 is TGTGCCAGCAGTTTAAGGACTAGTTCCCTCGAGCAGTACTTC.

This clone appeared a few times. The chain has TRBV19 and TRBJ1-5, with D perhaps TRBD1 (5 bases). The V gene lost 6 bases and the J gene lost 0 bases, with 18 bases spanning the gap. This CDR3 has 17 residues. Germline CDR1 is LNHDA and CDR2 is SQIVND (reference sequence). CDR3 region: CASRIGADSPSNQPQHF. The CDR3 region has the DNA TGTGCCAGTAGGATTGGGGCAGATTCCCCTAGCAATCAGCCCCAGCATTTT.